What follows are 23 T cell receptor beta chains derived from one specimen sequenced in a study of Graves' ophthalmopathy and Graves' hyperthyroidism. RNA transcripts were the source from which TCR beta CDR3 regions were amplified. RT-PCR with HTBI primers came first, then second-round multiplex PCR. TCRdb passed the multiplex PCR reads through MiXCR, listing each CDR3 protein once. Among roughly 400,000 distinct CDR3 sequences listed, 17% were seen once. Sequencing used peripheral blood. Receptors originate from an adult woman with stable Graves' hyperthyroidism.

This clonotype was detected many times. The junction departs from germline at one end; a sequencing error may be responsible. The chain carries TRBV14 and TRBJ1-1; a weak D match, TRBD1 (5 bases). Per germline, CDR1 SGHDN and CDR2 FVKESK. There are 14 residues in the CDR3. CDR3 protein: CASSQEQVKTEAFF. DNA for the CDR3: TGTGCCAGCAGCCAAGAACAGGTGAAAACTGAAGCTTTCTTT.

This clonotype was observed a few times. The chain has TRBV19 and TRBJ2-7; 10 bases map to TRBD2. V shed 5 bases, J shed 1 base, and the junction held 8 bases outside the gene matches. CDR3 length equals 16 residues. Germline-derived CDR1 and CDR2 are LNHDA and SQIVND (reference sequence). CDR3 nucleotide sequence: TGTGCCAGTAGTGGGGGTAGCGGGAGGCTTTCCTACGAGCAGTACTTC. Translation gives CASSGGSGRLSYEQYF.

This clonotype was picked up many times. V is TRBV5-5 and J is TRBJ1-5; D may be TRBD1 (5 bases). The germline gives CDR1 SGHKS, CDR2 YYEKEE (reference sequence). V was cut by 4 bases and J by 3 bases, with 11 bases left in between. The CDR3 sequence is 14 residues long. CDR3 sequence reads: CASSGTGYNQPQHF. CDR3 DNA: TGTGCCAGCAGCGGGACGGGCTACAATCAGCCCCAGCATTTT.

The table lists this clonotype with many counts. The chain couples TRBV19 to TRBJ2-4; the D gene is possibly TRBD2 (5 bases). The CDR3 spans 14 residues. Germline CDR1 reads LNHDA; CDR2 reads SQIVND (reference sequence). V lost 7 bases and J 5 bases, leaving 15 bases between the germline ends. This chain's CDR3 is CASTVPGIENIQYF. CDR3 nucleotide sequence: TGTGCCAGTACCGTCCCGGGAATCGAAAACATTCAGTACTTC.

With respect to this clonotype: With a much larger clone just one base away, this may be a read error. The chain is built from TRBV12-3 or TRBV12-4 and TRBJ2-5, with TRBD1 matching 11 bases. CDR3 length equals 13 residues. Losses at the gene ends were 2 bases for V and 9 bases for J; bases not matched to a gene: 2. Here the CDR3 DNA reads TGTGCCAGCAGTTTATCGGACAGGGGGCCCCAGTACTTC. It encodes CASSLSDRGPQYF.

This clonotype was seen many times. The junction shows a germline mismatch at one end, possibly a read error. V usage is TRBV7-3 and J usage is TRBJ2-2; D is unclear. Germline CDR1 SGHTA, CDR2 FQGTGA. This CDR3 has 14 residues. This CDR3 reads CASSLTLGTGELFF. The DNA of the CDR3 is TGCGCCAGCAGCCTAACCCTAGGCACCGGGGAGCTGTTTTTT.

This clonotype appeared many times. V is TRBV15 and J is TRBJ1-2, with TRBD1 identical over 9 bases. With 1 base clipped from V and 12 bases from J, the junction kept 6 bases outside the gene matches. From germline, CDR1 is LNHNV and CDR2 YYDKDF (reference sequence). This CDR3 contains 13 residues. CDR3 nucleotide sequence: TGTGCCACCAGCAGAGTCGGGACAGGGTGGGACACCTTC. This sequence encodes CATSRVGTGWDTF.

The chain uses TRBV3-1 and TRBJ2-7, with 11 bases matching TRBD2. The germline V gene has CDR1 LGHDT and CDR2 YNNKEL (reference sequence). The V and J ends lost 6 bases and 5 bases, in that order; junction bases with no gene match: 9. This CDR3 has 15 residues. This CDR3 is CASSLTGGLADEQYF. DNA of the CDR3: TGTGCCAGCAGTCTAACCGGGGGACTAGCGGACGAGCAGTACTTC.

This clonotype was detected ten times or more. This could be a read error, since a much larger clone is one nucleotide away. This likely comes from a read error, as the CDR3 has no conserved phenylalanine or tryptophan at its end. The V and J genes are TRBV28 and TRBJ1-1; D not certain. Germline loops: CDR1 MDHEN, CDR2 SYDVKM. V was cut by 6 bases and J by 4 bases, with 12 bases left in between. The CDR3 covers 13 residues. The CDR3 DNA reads TGTGCCAGCAGCCCCCCTGAGGGCACTGAAGCTTTCCTT. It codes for CASSPPEGTEAFL.

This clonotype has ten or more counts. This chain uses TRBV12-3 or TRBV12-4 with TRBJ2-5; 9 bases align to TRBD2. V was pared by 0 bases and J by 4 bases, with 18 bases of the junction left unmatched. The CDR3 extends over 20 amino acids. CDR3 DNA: TGTGCCAGCAGTTTAGCCGTTTTCGAGCGGGAGGCGCTCCGACCAGAGACCCAGTACTTC. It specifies CASSLAVFEREALRPETQYF.

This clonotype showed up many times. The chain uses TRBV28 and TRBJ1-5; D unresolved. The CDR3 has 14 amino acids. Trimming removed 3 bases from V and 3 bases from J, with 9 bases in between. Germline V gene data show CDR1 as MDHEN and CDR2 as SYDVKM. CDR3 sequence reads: CASSFGQPNQPQHF. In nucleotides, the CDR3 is TGTGCCAGCAGTTTTGGCCAGCCCAATCAGCCCCAGCATTTT.

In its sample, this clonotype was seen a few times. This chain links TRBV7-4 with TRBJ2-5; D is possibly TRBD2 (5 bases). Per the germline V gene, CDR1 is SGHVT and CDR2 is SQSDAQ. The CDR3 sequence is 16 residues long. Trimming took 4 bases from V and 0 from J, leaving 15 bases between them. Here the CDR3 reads CASSSRAGANQETQYF. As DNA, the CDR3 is TGTGCCAGCAGCTCTAGGGCGGGCGCCAACCAAGAGACCCAGTACTTC.

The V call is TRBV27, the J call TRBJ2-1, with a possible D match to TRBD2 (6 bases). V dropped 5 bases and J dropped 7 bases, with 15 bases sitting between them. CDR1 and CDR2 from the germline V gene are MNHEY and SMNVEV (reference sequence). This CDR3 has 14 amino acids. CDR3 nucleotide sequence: TGTGCCAGCAGTCCTTTCCCCGCGGGAAATGAGCAGTTCTTC. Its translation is CASSPFPAGNEQFF.

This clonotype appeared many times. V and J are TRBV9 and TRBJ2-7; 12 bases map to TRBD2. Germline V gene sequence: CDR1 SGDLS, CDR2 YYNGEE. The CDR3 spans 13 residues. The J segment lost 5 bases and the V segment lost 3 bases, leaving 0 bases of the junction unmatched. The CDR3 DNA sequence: TGTGCCAGCAGCGGGACTAGCGGGAACGAGCAGTACTTC. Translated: CASSGTSGNEQYF. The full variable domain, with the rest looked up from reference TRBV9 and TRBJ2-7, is DSGVTQTPKHLITATGQRVTLRCSPRSGDLSVYWYQQSLDQGLQFLIQYYNGEERAKGNILERFSAQQFPDLHSELNLSSLELGDSALYFCASSGTSGNEQYFGPGTRLTVT.

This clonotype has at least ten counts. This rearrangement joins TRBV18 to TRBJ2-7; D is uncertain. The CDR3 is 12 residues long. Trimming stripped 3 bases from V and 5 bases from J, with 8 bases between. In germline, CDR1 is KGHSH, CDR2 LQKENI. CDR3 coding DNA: TGTGCCAGCTCACCCGCCCAGGACGAGCAGTACTTC. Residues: CASSPAQDEQYF.

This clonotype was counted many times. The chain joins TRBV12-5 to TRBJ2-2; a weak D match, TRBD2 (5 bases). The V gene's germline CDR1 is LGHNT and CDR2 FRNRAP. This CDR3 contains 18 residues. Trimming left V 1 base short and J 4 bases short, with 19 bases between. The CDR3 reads CASGLGRESVRATGELFF. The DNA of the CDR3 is TGTGCTAGTGGTTTGGGCCGGGAATCTGTGAGGGCCACCGGGGAGCTGTTTTTT. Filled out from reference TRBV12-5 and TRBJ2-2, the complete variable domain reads DARVTQTPRHKVTEMGQEVTMRCQPILGHNTVFWYRQTMMQGLELLAYFRNRAPLDDSGMPKDRFSAEMPDATLATLKIQPSEPRDSAVYFCASGLGRESVRATGELFFGEGSRLTVL.

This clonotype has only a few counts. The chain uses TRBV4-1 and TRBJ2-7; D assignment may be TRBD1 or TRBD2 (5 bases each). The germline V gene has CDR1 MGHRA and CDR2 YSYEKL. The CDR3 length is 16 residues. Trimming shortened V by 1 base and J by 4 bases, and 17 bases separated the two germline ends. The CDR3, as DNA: TGCGCCAGCAGCCAAGTTTCAGGGAGCGGAGTGTACGAGCAGTACTTC. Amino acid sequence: CASSQVSGSGVYEQYF.

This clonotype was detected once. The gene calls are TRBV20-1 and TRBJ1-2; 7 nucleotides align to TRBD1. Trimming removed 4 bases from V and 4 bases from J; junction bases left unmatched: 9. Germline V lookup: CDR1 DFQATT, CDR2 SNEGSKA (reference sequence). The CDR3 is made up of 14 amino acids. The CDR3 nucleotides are TGCAGTGCTACCTCGACAGGGTTTCGCTATGGCTACACCTTC. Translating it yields CSATSTGFRYGYTF.

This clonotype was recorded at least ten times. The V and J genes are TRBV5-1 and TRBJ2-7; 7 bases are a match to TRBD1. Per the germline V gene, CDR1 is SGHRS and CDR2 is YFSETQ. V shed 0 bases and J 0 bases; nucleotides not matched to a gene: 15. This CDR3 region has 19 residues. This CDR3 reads CASSLGTGRYPFSSYEQYF. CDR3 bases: TGCGCCAGCAGCTTGGGGACAGGTCGGTACCCCTTCAGCTCCTACGAGCAGTACTTC.

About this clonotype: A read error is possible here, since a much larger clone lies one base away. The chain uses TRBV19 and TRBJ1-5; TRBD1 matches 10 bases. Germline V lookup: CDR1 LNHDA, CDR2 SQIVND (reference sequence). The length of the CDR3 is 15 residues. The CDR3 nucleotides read TGTGCCAGTAGTGCGCGGGACAGGGGAGGACAGCCCCAGCGTTTT. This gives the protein CASSARDRGGQPQRF.

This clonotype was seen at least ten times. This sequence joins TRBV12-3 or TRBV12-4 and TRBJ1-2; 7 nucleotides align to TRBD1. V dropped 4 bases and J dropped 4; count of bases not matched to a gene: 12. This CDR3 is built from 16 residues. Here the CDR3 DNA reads TGTGCCAGCAGTTCCTCACAGGGGACGGGGGCCTATGGCTACACCTTC. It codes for CASSSSQGTGAYGYTF.

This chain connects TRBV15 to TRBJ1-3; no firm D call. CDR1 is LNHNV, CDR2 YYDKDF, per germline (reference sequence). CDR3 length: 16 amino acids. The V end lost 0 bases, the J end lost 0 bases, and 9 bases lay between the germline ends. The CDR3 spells CATSRDLGYSGNTIYF. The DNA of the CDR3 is TGTGCCACCAGCAGAGATCTGGGGTACTCTGGAAACACCATATATTTT.

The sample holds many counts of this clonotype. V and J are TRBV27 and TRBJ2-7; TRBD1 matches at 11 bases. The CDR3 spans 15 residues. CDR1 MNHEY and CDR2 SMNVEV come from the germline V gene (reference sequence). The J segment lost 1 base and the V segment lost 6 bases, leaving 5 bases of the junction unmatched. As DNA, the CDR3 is TGTGCCAGCAGCCATGGACAGGGGGCGTCCTACGAGCAGTACTTC. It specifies CASSHGQGASYEQYF.